Listed below are T cell receptor beta chains from one sample, sequenced in a study of shared clonotypes between healthy human individuals. Assay used: immunoSEQ multiplex PCR; TCRdb lists only in-frame clones, some missing. The table lists some 700,000 clones, 90% of them singletons. Source material: memory CD8+ T cells from PBMCs. The origin of the receptors is a man aged 18 to 35 in good health. Some clones in this sample may be carry-over from other donors' samples. Each CDR3 is given with its conserved first and last residue. The size entry is marked missing in some rows and otherwise reads once, few, many or a size class.

V	J	size	CDR3
TRBV7-2	TRBJ2-7	-	CASSPGPRRTLSSYEQYF
TRBV5-1	TRBJ1-5	few	CASSLASNQPQHF
TRBV7-8	TRBJ2-7	-	CASSFEGFSSYEQYF
TRBV4-3	TRBJ2-1	once	CASSQVFLPYNEQFF
TRBV7-6	TRBJ2-1	-	CASSQGSNEQFF
TRBV7-9	TRBJ2-7	-	CASSLAGWGDRFNEQYF
TRBV27	TRBJ1-4	-	CASSLDLPAYNEKLFF
TRBV7-9	TRBJ2-7	-	CASSLGLDHEQYF
TRBV7-9	TRBJ2-3	-	CASRSPSGPGYF
TRBV10-2	TRBJ2-2	-	CASRSLGLAGVTGELFF
TRBV7-9	TRBJ1-5	-	CASSWGLGGQPQHF
TRBV28	TRBJ2-7	-	CASRRLWGKTRIEQYF
TRBV9	TRBJ2-5	-	CASSVQGNQETQYF
TRBV19	TRBJ1-5	once	CASSDWTGGNNQPQHF
TRBV6-6	TRBJ2-2	-	CASRIGLNTGELFF
TRBV28	TRBJ2-5	-	CASSLTWTQYF
TRBV9	TRBJ2-1	-	CASSTPLGLAEPYNEQFF
TRBV5-6	TRBJ2-6	-	CASALPGSGANVLTF
TRBV4-1	TRBJ2-5	-	CASSERVGETQYF
TRBV5-6	-	-	CASSFLDPYEQYF
TRBV6-4	TRBJ2-6	many	CASSDGRSGANVLTF
TRBV7-8	TRBJ2-3	-	CASSVLDSTISTDTQYF
TRBV5-6	TRBJ2-2	-	CASSPRVAGPTGELFF
TRBV7-2	TRBJ2-3	-	CASSLARATSTDTQYF
TRBV7-3	TRBJ2-7	-	CASSWDRGYEQYF
TRBV2	TRBJ2-7	-	CASSSPAGGPHYEQYF
TRBV7-2	TRBJ1-3	once	CASSLGFRSGNTIYF
TRBV7-9	TRBJ1-2	-	CASSLRLTLEGYTF
TRBV15	TRBJ2-5	-	CATSSQTGGHMDQYF
TRBV28	TRBJ1-3	-	CASSPTGAPGNTIYF
TRBV7-6	TRBJ1-1	-	CASTQGKNTEAFF
TRBV19	TRBJ1-2	few	CASSSEGLLYGYTF
TRBV6-1	TRBJ2-7	-	CASSEGQGWEQYF
TRBV9	TRBJ1-2	-	CASSDGQGATTPNYGYTF
TRBV2	TRBJ2-5	few	CASKVVPGRETQYF
TRBV27	TRBJ1-4	once	CASSLRTGAGEKLFF
TRBV19	TRBJ2-1	-	CASSIMVYGEQFF